This T cell receptor (beta chain) appears in the sequencing data of a study of cytomegalovirus exposure and HLA in healthy donors. Study overall: A subsequent analysis reported that the 110 or so validation repertoires were produced on the same platform that had also been used for the roughly 670 first-cohort repertoires.

As to this clone: The antigen is not known.

Trimming cost V 0 bases and J 10 bases; bases outside gene matches: 6. CDR1 SGDLS and CDR2 YYNGEE come from the germline V gene. This CDR3 spans 14 amino acids. TCRdb's copy holds only in-frame clones and misses some; the assay was immunoSEQ multiplex PCR. The sample has 200,000 or so clones; just over 90% are singletons. The study's findings and limits: Most TCR sequences showed up rarely, but some public TCRs showed up in many donors.

Sequenced sample: PBMCs. This chain uses TRBV9 with TRBJ1-4, with TRBD1 matching over 7 bases. The sequence was obtained from a young woman in good health and CMV-seronegative. The DNA of the CDR3 is TGTGCCAGCAGCGTAGGGCAGGGGGACGGAAAACTGTTTTTT. Its translation is CASSVGQGDGKLFF.